The 16 T cell receptor beta chains in this list originate from one sample, sequenced in a study of T cell repertoires in ileal Crohn's disease. Sample time point: inflamed ileum from the surgical specimen. Generated by immunoSEQ multiplex PCR, the TCRdb table keeps only in-frame clones and is missing some. The sample yields some 11,000 clones, more than 75% seen once. Sequencing was carried out using ileal tissue. These receptors all stem from an adult with Crohn's disease.

The rearrangement joins TRBV28 to TRBJ2-7; D remains ambiguous. Germline V gene lookup returns CDR1 MDHEN and CDR2 SYDVKM. This CDR3 is 14 amino acids long. With 7 bases removed from V and 1 base from J, the gap between germline ends came to 14 bases. The CDR3 DNA sequence: TGTGCCAGCACCCCCCCGGGCAGTTCCTACGAGCAGTACTTC. This gives the protein CASTPPGSSYEQYF.

The chain uses TRBV7-8 and TRBJ2-3, with 7 bases fitting TRBD2. V shed 7 bases and J 2 bases; nucleotides not matched to a gene: 18. The germline CDR1 and CDR2 sequences are SGHVS and FQNEAQ. The CDR3 runs 18 residues. CDR3 coding DNA: TGTGCCAGCACCACAAGAGGTCGAGTAGCGGGCGCCACAGATACGCAGTATTTT. Protein product: CASTTRGRVAGATDTQYF.

The chain uses TRBV6-5 and TRBJ1-4, with 10 bases fitting TRBD1. The CDR3 sequence is 16 residues long. The V and J ends lost 0 bases and 5 bases, in that order; junction bases with no gene match: 3. Germline lookup yields CDR1 MNHEY and CDR2 SVGAGI. The CDR3 nucleotides are TGTGCCAGCAGTTACTCCTGGACAGGGGGAAATGAAAAACTGTTTTTT. This translates into CASSYSWTGGNEKLFF.

This chain links TRBV11-2 with TRBJ2-3; no clear D gene. Germline CDR1 and CDR2: SGHAT and FQNNGV. The length of the CDR3 is 16 residues. Trimming took 5 bases from V and 2 from J, leaving 17 bases between them. CDR3 DNA: TGTGCCAGCAGCCGGAAAAGTGGGCTTATCACAGATACGCAGTATTTT. Protein: CASSRKSGLITDTQYF.

V usage is TRBV7-2 and J usage is TRBJ1-2; no definite D call. CDR3 size: 15 residues. Trimming stripped 4 bases from V and 1 base from J, with 13 bases between. CDR1 and CDR2 from the germline V gene are SGHTA and FQGNSA. In DNA form, the CDR3 reads TGTGCCAGCAGCTCCGGACCCTTAGATAACTATGGCTACACCTTC. As protein: CASSSGPLDNYGYTF.

The chain employs TRBV27 and TRBJ1-5, with TRBD1 as a possible D gene (6 bases). Trimming left V 8 bases short and J 0 bases short, with 14 bases between. CDR3 length: 15 amino acids. Germline V gene sequence: CDR1 MNHEY, CDR2 SMNVEV (reference sequence). The DNA of the CDR3 is TGTGCCAGCGGCGAACAGGGCTATAGCAATCAGCCCCAGCATTTT. Translation: CASGEQGYSNQPQHF.

This clone was picked up one time. The chain is built from TRBV5-4 and TRBJ1-1; D is unresolved. Germline CDR1 SGHNT, CDR2 YYREEE (reference sequence). This CDR3 spans 14 amino acids. V lost 0 bases, J lost 1 base, and 7 bases lay in between. Here the CDR3 DNA reads TGTGCCAGCAGCTTGGGCAGCTGGAACACTGAAGCTTTCTTT. This translates into CASSLGSWNTEAFF.

The chain recombines TRBV19 with TRBJ2-7, with 11 nucleotides matching TRBD1. The CDR3 totals 16 residues. Germline assignment: CDR1 LNHDA and CDR2 SQIVND (reference sequence). J gave up 1 base and V 3 bases, and 5 bases lay outside the gene matches. In nucleotides, the CDR3 is TGTGCCAGTAGTATTACCGGGACAGGGGGATCCTACGAGCAGTACTTC. Translation: CASSITGTGGSYEQYF. Together with reference TRBV19 and TRBJ2-7, the CDR3 gives the full variable domain: DGGITQSPKYLFRKEGQNVTLSCEQNLNHDAMYWYRQDPGQGLRLIYYSQIVNDFQKGDIAEGYSVSREKKESFPLTVTSAQKNPTAFYLCASSITGTGGSYEQYFGPGTRLTVT.

The genes are TRBV10-3 and TRBJ2-1; 8 bases fit TRBD2. There are 14 residues in the CDR3. Germline CDR1 reads ENHRY; CDR2 reads SYGVKD. V was pared by 7 bases and J by 7 bases, with 9 bases of the junction left unmatched. CDR3 loop: CAITPGSGENEQFF. The CDR3 bases are TGTGCCATCACCCCGGGTAGCGGGGAGAATGAGCAGTTCTTC.

This chain links TRBV11-3 with TRBJ1-5, with a weak D call TRBD1 (6 bases). Germline loops: CDR1 SGHNT, CDR2 YENEEA. Trimming took 2 bases from V and 7 from J, leaving 9 bases between them. There are 13 residues in the CDR3. CDR3 DNA: TGTGCCAGCAGCTTAAGACAGGCCCAGCCCCAGCATTTT. Protein sequence: CASSLRQAQPQHF.

The gene calls are TRBV9 and TRBJ2-1; D is unclear. This CDR3 has 16 residues. The V end lost 3 bases, the J end lost 0 bases, and 13 bases lay between the germline ends. The germline V gene encodes CDR1 SGDLS and CDR2 YYNGEE. CDR3 sequence reads: CASSETPVSSYNEQFF. The CDR3 DNA follows: TGTGCCAGCAGCGAGACCCCGGTGAGCTCCTACAATGAGCAGTTCTTC.

In regard to this clone: The junction departs from germline at one end; a sequencing error may be responsible. The gene calls are TRBV4-1 and TRBJ2-7; 13 bases fit TRBD2. Germline V CDR1 and CDR2: MGHRA, YSYEKL. This CDR3 spans 15 amino acids. The CDR3: CASSQDRTSGSPIAF. The CDR3 coding sequence is TGCGCCAGCAGCCAAGATCGGACTAGCGGGAGTCCCATAGCATTC.

Relative to its sample, this clone is medium-sized. The V call is TRBV30, the J call TRBJ1-2; D is ambiguous. Deletions cut 3 bases from V and 7 bases from J, with 9 bases between. The CDR3 totals 11 residues. Germline-derived CDR1 and CDR2 are GTSNPN and SVGIG (reference sequence). The CDR3 sequence: CAWRVGIGYTF. The DNA of the CDR3 is TGTGCCTGGAGGGTAGGGATTGGCTACACCTTC.

The chain couples TRBV2 to TRBJ1-1; TRBD1 is a possible D gene (6 bases). The CDR3 sequence is 12 residues long. V was trimmed by 7 bases and J by 10 bases, leaving 16 bases between them. Per the germline V gene, CDR1 is SNHLY and CDR2 is FYNNEI. CDR3 coding DNA: TGTGCCAGCAAGGAGGACAGCCGTATAGCTTTCTTT. Its protein product is CASKEDSRIAFF.

The gene calls are TRBV18 and TRBJ1-3; D might be TRBD1 (5 bases). Per germline, CDR1 KGHSH and CDR2 LQKENI. The CDR3 totals 16 residues. V shed 3 bases and J shed 4 bases, with 16 bases lying between them. The CDR3 DNA is TGTGCCAGCTCACCGGAAACAGGCCAAGCAGGAAACACCATATATTTT. It translates to CASSPETGQAGNTIYF.

Of note for this clone: The junction shows a germline mismatch at one end, possibly a read error. Other DNA sequences in the same sample also yield this CDR3. J is TRBJ2-1 and V is TRBV28; tentative D call: TRBD2 (5 bases). The CDR3 covers 13 residues. Germline assignment: CDR1 MDHEN and CDR2 SYDVKM. This CDR3 reads CASLETYGDEQFF. The CDR3 coding sequence is TGTGCCAGCCTCGAAACTTACGGGGATGAACAGTTCTTC.